This T cell receptor beta chain comes out of a study of OX40 agonist ivuxolimab in advanced cancers. Across the study: Among those treated, three patients had partial responses, one with hepatocellular carcinoma and two with cutaneous melanoma.

CDR3 size: 19 residues. V was clipped by 1 base and J by 9 bases; unmatched bases: 18. Germline V CDR1 and CDR2: SGHDT, YYEEEE. The data were produced by immunoSEQ multiplex PCR, yet TCRdb's version contains in-frame clones alone and is incomplete. Of fewer than 85,000 clones listed, 80% are singletons. Sequences were derived from CD4+ or CD8+ T cells sorted from blood, sampled in a trial of the OX40 agonist ivuxolimab. The TCR sequence derives from an adult with an advanced solid tumor such as melanoma, head and neck, liver or kidney cancer. The rearrangement joins TRBV5-6 to TRBJ2-1, with 11 bases matching TRBD2. The CDR3 DNA follows: TGTGCCAGCAGCTTGACCCCCCGCGTACTAGCGGGAGACCTCGGTGAGCAGTTCTTC. Translated: CASSLTPRVLAGDLGEQFF.